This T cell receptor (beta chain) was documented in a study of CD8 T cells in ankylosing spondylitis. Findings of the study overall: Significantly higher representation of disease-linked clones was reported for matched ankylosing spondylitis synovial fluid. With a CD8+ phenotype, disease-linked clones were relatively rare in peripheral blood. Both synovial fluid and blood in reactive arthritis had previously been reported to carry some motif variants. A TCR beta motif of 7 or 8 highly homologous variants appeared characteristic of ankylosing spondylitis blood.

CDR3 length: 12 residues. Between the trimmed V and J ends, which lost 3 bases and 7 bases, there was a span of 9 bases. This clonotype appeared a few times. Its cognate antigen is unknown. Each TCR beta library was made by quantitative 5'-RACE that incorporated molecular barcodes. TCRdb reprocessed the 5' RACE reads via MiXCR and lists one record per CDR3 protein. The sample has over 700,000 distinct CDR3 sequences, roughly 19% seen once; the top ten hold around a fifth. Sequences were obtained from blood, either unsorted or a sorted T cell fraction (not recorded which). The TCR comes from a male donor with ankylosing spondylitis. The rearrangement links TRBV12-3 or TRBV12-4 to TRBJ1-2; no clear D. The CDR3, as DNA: TGTGCCAGCAGTTTCTCCGGACTTGGCTACACCTTC. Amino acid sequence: CASSFSGLGYTF.